This entry features one TCR beta chain sequence. No antigen is known for it. Germline CDR1 reads MNHEY; CDR2 reads SMNVEV (reference sequence). This CDR3 is built from 14 residues. Deletions cut 5 bases from V and 2 bases from J, with 13 bases between. This specimen comes from a study of OX40 agonist ivuxolimab in advanced cancers. Study summary: Allowance was made for prior anti-PD-1, anti-PD-L1 or anti-CTLA-4 therapy, and roughly 40% had some. Findings and limits, study-wide: Averaging showed that CD8+ T cells had more expanded clones than CD4+ did. The authors did not determine the antigen specificity of the expanded peripheral T cells.

Measured with immunoSEQ multiplex PCR; TCRdb has only the in-frame clones, and not every one. The table records 80,000 to 100,000 clones, approximately 94% of them present only once. Sequencing was performed on CD4+ or CD8+ T cells sorted from blood, taken in a trial of the OX40 agonist ivuxolimab. The chain couples TRBV27 to TRBJ2-7, with D possibly being TRBD1 or TRBD2 (5 bases each). The sequence derives from an adult with an advanced solid tumor such as melanoma, head and neck, liver or kidney cancer. The CDR3 region has the DNA TGTGCCAGCAGTCCCCGAGGGGCAACCTACGAGCAGTACTTC. Encoded protein: CASSPRGATYEQYF.